The T cell receptor beta chain under discussion was sequenced for a study of control samples from healthy donors and cancer patients. The method was immunoSEQ multiplex PCR; TCRdb's version includes in-frame clones alone and lacks a portion of them. Here the sample table reports around 190,000 clones. Per the germline V gene, CDR1 is MDHEN and CDR2 is SYDVKM. The CDR3 consists of 14 residues. The ends were cut back, 4 bases at V and 1 base at J, with 10 bases in the middle. This chain links TRBV28 with TRBJ1-2; D unresolved. This clonotype was obtained from a woman between 25 and 40 years old in good health. Sequences were obtained from blood. The CDR3 coding sequence is TGTGCCAGCAGTTCCCGCGGCGTTAACTATGGCTACACCTTC. The encoded protein is CASSSRGVNYGYTF.